This T cell receptor (beta chain) was retrieved from a study of cytomegalovirus exposure and HLA in healthy donors. The PCR employed 60 Vbeta primers together with 13 Jbeta primers. Only in-frame clones appear in the TCRdb table, and some are missing; sequencing was by immunoSEQ multiplex PCR. This sample lists more than 100,000 clones; its ten largest clones have less than 4.5%. J was trimmed by 3 bases and V by 2 bases; bases with no gene match: 17. The CDR3 spans 20 residues. Germline CDR1 LNHNV, CDR2 YYDKDF (reference sequence). V usage is TRBV15 and J usage is TRBJ1-5; 9 bases match TRBD1. The TCR comes from a man between 18 and 35 years old in good health and CMV-seronegative. The sequencing sample was made of PBMCs. The CDR3 is CATSRFKGQGPEVPNQPQHF. CDR3 in DNA: TGTGCCACCAGCAGATTTAAGGGACAGGGCCCGGAGGTTCCCAATCAGCCCCAGCATTTT.